This is a list of T cell receptor beta chains from one sample in a study of T cells in Graves' hyperthyroidism and ophthalmopathy. One entry per CDR3 protein results from TCRdb running MiXCR on the multiplex PCR reads. The data show 550,000 to 650,000 distinct CDR3 sequences, 14% seen once. Sequenced: blood. The receptors were sampled from a middle-aged woman with Graves' hyperthyroidism. CDR3s leave out the opening cysteine and the closing phenylalanine or tryptophan. A row's size may be missing; if present it is once, few, many or a size class.

abundance | len | v_gene | CDR3aa
many | 12 | TRBV28 | ASSSGQGAYGYT
many | 13 | TRBV18 | ASSPPQGSTDTQY
many | 14 | TRBV7-7 | ASSAESGRMPGEQY
many | 13 | TRBV7-9 | ASITAGQGSDEQF
. | 14 | TRBV14 | ASSPFPAGVYNEQF
many | 14 | TRBV27 | ASSLGLAGAAGELF
many | 14 | TRBV28 | ASSPLAGINTGELF
few | 11 | TRBV15 | ATSRDIRETQY
. | 14 | TRBV20-1 | SASPDRGRSTGELF
. | 14 | TRBV6-1 | ASHTDDRAPGEKLF
. | 13 | TRBV9 | ASSVGTSGRDTQY
. | 15 | TRBV6-1 | ASSEPNRDRVVNEQF
few | 13 | TRBV6-1 | AGSVNRDRGYEQY
many | 12 | TRBV28 | ASSDDRENYGYT
few | 12 | TRBV5-1 | ASSPTGFRAEAF
many | 11 | TRBV30 | AWKAGVNTEAF
few | 14 | TRBV19 | ASSGTANSLAETQY
many | 10 | TRBV28 | ATDRRNQPQH
few | 13 | TRBV4-2 | ASSQGTSGVYEQY
. | 12 | TRBV6-1 | ASQKMDSNYGYT
. | 13 | TRBV12-3/TRBV12-4 | ASSQGDLSTDTQY
many | 13 | TRBV28 | ASSLAGTNIQPQH
. | 10 | TRBV18 | ATSGSGDTQY
once | 15 | TRBV7-6 | ASTRKGWGAMNTEAF
many | 12 | TRBV11-1 | ASSLRDREYEQY
. | 12 | TRBV6-2/TRBV6-3 | ASNRGTTNEKLF
few | 12 | TRBV6-8 | ASTLQALREKLF
many | 15 | TRBV20-1 | SAIIPGLAGHTDTQY
many | 13 | TRBV28 | ASSLMGLAKNIQY
many | 11 | TRBV7-9 | ASSRDGSYEQY